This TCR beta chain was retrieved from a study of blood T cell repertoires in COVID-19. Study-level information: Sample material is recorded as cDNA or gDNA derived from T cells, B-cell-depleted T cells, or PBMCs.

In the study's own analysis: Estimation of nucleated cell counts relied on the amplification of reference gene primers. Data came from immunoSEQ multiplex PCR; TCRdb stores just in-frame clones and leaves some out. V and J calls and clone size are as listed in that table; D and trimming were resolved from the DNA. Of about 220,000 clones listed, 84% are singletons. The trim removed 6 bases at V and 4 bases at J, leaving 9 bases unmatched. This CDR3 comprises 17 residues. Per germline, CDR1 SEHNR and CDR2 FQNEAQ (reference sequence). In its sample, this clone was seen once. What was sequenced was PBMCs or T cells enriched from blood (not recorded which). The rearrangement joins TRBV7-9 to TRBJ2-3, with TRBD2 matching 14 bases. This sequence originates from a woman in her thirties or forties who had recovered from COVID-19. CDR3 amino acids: CASRSRPGLAGADTQYF. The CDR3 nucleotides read TGTGCCAGCAGATCTAGACCGGGACTAGCGGGAGCAGATACGCAGTATTTT.